The 10 T cell receptor beta chains in this list originate from one sample, sequenced in a study of blood T cells in healthy people across ages. PCR was performed a second time for about 7 to 11 cycles using a sample-barcoded 5' primer and a J-beta primer mix. TCRdb re-called the 5' RACE reads through MiXCR, storing one row per CDR3 protein. Among 700,000 to 850,000 distinct CDR3 sequences, around 36% were seen once, and the ten largest hold approximately 12%. Material for sequencing was blood. These receptors were taken from a man between 18 and 35 years old in good health.

The chain joins TRBV12-3 or TRBV12-4 to TRBJ2-4; D remains ambiguous. The ends were cut back, 5 bases at V and 13 bases at J, with 18 bases in the middle. The CDR3 consists of 13 residues. The CDR3 sequence is CASSVGRPAVQYF. The CDR3 coding sequence is TGTGCCAGCAGTGTAGGCAGGCCGGCGGTGCAGTACTTC.

The chain carries TRBV20-1 and TRBJ2-1; 9 bases agree with TRBD2. Germline lookup yields CDR1 DFQATT and CDR2 SNEGSKA (reference sequence). The CDR3 is 12 residues long. The V and J ends lost 4 bases and 6 bases, in that order; junction bases with no gene match: 1. CDR3 amino acids: CSATLAGNEQFF. The CDR3 coding sequence is TGCAGTGCTACACTAGCGGGCAATGAGCAGTTCTTC.

This clonotype was recorded at least ten times. The chain employs TRBV4-3 and TRBJ2-3; D is undetermined. From germline, CDR1 is LGHNA and CDR2 YSLEER. The CDR3 consists of 14 residues. Trimming took off 0 bases at V and 5 bases at J, with 9 bases between the two ends. This CDR3 is CASSQDLKEDTQYF. The CDR3 DNA reads TGCGCCAGCAGCCAAGATCTCAAGGAAGATACGCAGTATTTT.

The chain combines TRBV3-1 with TRBJ1-2; D not certain. Looked up from germline, CDR1 is LGHDT and CDR2 is YNNKEL (reference sequence). The CDR3 spans 13 residues. V was cut by 1 base and J by 4 bases, with 7 bases left in between. The CDR3 reads CASSQGVTYGYTF. Written as DNA, the CDR3 is TGTGCCAGCAGCCAAGGGGTAACCTATGGCTACACCTTC. The complete variable domain, with remaining parts taken from reference TRBV3-1 and TRBJ1-2, reads DTAVSQTPKYLVTQMGNDKSIKCEQNLGHDTMYWYKQDSKKFLKIMFSYNNKELIINETVPNRFSPKSPDKAHLNLHINSLELGDSAVYFCASSQGVTYGYTFGSGTRLTVV.

The rearrangement uses TRBV12-3 or TRBV12-4 and TRBJ1-2, with 9 nucleotides matching TRBD1. The CDR3 runs to 15 residues. The J segment lost 3 bases and the V segment lost 4 bases, leaving 6 bases of the junction unmatched. The CDR3 loop reads CASSSGQGIDYGYTF. Here the CDR3 DNA reads TGTGCCAGCAGTTCCGGACAGGGGATTGACTATGGCTACACCTTC.

This chain joins TRBV3-1 and TRBJ1-2; 9 bases fit TRBD1. There are 16 residues in the CDR3. Germline lookup yields CDR1 LGHDT and CDR2 YNNKEL (reference sequence). Losses at the gene ends were 1 base for V and 4 bases for J; bases not matched to a gene: 7. This CDR3 is CASSQVLGTGFYGYTF. CDR3 DNA: TGTGCCAGCAGCCAAGTTCTCGGGACAGGGTTCTATGGCTACACCTTC.

A few counts support this clonotype. The chain uses TRBV27 and TRBJ2-1; 8 bases match TRBD2. Trimming at V came to 2 bases and at J to 5 bases, leaving 11 bases not matched to a gene. Germline assignment: CDR1 MNHEY and CDR2 SMNVEV (reference sequence). The CDR3 extends over 17 amino acids. CDR3 bases: TGTGCCAGCAGTTTAAGGGCTAGCGGGCCGGGAGACAATGAGCAGTTCTTC. It codes for CASSLRASGPGDNEQFF.

The CDR3, as DNA: TGTGCCAGCAGCCAAGGGGGGTGGACATACAATGAGCAGTTCTTC. Translation: CASSQGGWTYNEQFF. The genes are TRBV3-1 and TRBJ2-1; D tentatively fits TRBD1 or TRBD2 (5 bases each). CDR1 is LGHDT and CDR2 is YNNKEL in the germline V gene (reference sequence). This CDR3 has 15 residues. V lost 1 base and J 4 bases, leaving 11 bases between the germline ends.

This clonotype showed up just a few times. This chain joins TRBV18 and TRBJ1-2, with a weak D call TRBD1 (5 bases). Germline-derived CDR1 and CDR2 are KGHSH and LQKENI. This CDR3 is built from 14 residues. Trimming shortened V by 0 bases and J by 4 bases, and 9 bases separated the two germline ends. The DNA of the CDR3 is TGTGCCAGCTCACCACCGGGGGTAATCTATGGCTACACCTTC. The encoded protein is CASSPPGVIYGYTF.

The chain joins TRBV4-3 to TRBJ1-5; the match to TRBD1 covers 7 bases. CDR1 LGHNA and CDR2 YSLEER come from the germline V gene. CDR3 length: 16 residues. The V and J ends lost 2 bases and 4 bases, in that order; junction bases with no gene match: 8. The CDR3 bases are TGCGCCAGCAGCCAAAGCCTGGTACAGGGGAATCAGCCCCAGCATTTT. It yields the protein CASSQSLVQGNQPQHF.